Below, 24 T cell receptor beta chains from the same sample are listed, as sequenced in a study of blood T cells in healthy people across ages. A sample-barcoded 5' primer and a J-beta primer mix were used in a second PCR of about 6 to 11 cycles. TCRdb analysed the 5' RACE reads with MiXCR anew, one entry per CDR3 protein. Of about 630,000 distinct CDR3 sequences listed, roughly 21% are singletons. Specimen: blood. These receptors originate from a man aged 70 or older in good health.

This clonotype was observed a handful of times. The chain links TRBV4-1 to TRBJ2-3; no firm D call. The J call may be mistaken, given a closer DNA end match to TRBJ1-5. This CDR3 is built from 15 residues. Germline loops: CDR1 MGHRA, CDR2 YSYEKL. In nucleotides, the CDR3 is TGCGCCAGCAGCCCCTTATCGGGTCCCACAGATACGCAGCATTTT. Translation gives CASSPLSGPTDTQHF.

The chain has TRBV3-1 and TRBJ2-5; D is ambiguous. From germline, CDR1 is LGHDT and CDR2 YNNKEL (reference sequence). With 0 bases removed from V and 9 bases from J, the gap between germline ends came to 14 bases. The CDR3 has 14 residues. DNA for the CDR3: TGTGCCAGCAGCCAAGATTTGGGTGATGTTCCCCAGTACTTC. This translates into CASSQDLGDVPQYF.

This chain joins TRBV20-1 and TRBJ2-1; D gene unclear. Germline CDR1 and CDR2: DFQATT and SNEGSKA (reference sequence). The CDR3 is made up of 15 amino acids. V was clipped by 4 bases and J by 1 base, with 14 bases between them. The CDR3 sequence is CSANPPGPSYNEQFF. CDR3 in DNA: TGCAGTGCTAATCCACCGGGCCCATCCTACAATGAGCAGTTCTTC.

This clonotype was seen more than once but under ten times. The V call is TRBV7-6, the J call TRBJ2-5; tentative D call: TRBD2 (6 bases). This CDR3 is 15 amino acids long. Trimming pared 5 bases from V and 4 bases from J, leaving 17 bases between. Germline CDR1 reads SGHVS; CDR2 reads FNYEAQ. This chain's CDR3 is CASSTGSGGLETQYF. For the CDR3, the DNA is TGTGCCAGCAGCACCGGGAGTGGGGGTTTAGAGACCCAGTACTTC.

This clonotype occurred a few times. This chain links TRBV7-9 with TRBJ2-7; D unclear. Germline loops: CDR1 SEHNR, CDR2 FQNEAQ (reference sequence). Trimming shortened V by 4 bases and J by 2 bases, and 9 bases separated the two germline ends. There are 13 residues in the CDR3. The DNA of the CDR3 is TGTGCCAGCAGCTCCGCAAGGACCTACGAGCAGTACTTC. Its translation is CASSSARTYEQYF.

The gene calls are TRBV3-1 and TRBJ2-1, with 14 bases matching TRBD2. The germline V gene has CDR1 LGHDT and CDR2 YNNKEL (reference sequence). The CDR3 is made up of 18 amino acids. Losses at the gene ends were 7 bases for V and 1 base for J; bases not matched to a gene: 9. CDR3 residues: CASTPKRLAGGSYNEQFF. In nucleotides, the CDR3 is TGTGCCAGCACCCCGAAACGACTAGCGGGAGGGTCCTACAATGAGCAGTTCTTC.

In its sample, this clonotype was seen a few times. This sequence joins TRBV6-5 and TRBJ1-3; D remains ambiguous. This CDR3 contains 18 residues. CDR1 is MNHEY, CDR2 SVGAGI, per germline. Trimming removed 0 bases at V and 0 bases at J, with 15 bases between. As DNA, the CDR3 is TGTGCCAGCAGTTACTCGATTAATTTAGGCCACTCTGGAAACACCATATATTTT. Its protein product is CASSYSINLGHSGNTIYF.

CDR3 bases: TGTGCCAGCAGTGAAGCATATACTGATTTAGCCAAAAACATTCAGTACTTC. Its translation: CASSEAYTDLAKNIQYF. The chain combines TRBV6-1 with TRBJ2-4; D not certain. This CDR3 spans 17 amino acids. V was clipped by 0 bases and J by 0 bases, with 12 bases between them. Germline assignment: CDR1 MNHNS and CDR2 SASEGT.

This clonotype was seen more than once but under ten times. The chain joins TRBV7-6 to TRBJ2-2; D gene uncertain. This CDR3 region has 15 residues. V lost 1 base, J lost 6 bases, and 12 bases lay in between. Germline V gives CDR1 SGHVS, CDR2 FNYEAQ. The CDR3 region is CASSLGRQLAGELFF. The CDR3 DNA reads TGTGCCAGCAGCTTAGGGCGCCAACTGGCCGGGGAGCTGTTTTTT.

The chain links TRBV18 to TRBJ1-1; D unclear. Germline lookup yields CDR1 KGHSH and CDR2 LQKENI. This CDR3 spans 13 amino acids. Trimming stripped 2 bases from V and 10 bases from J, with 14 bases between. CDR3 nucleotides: TGTGCCAGCTCACCAGCGAGAGAGGATAGAGCTTTCTTT. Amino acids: CASSPAREDRAFF.

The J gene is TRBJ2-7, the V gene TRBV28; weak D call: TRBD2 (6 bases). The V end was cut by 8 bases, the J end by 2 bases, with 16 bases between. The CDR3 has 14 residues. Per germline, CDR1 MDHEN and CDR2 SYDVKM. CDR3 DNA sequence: TGTGCCAGCTTCTTGGGGGAGCGGGCCTACGAGCAGTACTTC. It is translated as CASFLGERAYEQYF.

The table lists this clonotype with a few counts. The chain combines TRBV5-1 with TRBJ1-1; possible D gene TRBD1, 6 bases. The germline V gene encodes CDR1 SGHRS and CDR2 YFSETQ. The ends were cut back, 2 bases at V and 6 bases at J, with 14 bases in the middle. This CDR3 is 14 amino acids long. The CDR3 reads CASSLQGTGSEAFF. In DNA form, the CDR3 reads TGCGCCAGCAGCTTACAGGGAACGGGGTCTGAAGCTTTCTTT.

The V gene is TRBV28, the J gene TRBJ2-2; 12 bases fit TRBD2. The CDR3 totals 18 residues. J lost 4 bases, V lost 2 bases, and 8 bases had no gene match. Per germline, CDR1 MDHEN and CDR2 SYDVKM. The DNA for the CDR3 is TGTGCCAGCAGTTTAGTGGCTAGCGGGAGGGCACCCACCGGGGAGCTGTTTTTT. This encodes CASSLVASGRAPTGELFF.

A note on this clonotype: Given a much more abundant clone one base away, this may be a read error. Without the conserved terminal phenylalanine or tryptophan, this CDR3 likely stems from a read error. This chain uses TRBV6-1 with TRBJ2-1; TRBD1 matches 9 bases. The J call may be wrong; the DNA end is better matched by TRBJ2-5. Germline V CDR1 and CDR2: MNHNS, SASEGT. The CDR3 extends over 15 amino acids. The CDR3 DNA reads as TGTGCCAGCAGTTGGGACAGGGTGGGTGGAGAGACCCAGTACCTC. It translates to CASSWDRVGGETQYL.

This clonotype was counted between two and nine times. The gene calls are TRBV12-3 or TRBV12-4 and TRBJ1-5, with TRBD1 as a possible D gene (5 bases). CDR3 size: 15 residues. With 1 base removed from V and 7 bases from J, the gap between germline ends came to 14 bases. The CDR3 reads CASSLGSGSGQPQHF. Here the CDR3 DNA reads TGTGCCAGCAGTTTAGGGTCAGGGTCCGGGCAGCCCCAGCATTTT.

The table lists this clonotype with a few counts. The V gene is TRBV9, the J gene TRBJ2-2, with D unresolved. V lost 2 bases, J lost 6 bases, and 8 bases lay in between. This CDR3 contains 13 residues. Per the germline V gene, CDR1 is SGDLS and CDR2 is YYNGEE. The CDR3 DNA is TGTGCCAGCAGCGTTTCATTGGCCGGGGAGCTGTTTTTT. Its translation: CASSVSLAGELFF.

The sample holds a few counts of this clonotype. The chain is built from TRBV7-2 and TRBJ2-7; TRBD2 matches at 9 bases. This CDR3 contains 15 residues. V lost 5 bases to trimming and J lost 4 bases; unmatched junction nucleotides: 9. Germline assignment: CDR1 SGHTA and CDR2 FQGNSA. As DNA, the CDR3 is TGTGCCAGCAGCCCGTCGCGGACTAGCGTTTACGAGCAGTACTTC. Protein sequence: CASSPSRTSVYEQYF.

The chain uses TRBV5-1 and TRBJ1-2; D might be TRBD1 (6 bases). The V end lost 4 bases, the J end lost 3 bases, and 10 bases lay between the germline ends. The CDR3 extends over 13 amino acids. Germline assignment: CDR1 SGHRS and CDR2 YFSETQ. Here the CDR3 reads CASSKGEDYGYTF. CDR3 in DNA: TGCGCCAGCAGCAAGGGGGAGGACTATGGCTACACCTTC. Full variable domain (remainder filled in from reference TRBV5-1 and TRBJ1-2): KAGVTQTPRYLIKTRGQQVTLSCSPISGHRSVSWYQQTPGQGLQFLFEYFSETQRNKGNFPGRFSGRQFSNSRSEMNVSTLELGDSALYLCASSKGEDYGYTFGSGTRLTVV.

This CDR3 reads CASSWRNIQYF. In nucleotides, the CDR3 is TGTGCCAGCAGTTGGAGAAACATTCAGTACTTC. The rearrangement joins TRBV12-3 or TRBV12-4 to TRBJ2-4; D unclear. V lost 4 bases, J lost 6 bases, and 4 bases lay in between. This CDR3 contains 11 residues.

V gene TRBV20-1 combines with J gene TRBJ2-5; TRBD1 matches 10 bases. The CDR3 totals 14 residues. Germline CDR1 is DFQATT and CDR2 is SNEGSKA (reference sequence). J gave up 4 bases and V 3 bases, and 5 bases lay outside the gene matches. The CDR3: CSARSGTGVETQYF. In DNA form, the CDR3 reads TGCAGTGCTAGGTCCGGGACAGGGGTAGAGACCCAGTACTTC.

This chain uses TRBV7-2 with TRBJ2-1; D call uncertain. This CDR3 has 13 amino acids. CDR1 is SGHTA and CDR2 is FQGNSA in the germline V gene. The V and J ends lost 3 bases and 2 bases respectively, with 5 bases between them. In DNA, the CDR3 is TGTGCCAGCAGCTTTACCACCTACAATGAGCAGTTCTTC. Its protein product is CASSFTTYNEQFF.

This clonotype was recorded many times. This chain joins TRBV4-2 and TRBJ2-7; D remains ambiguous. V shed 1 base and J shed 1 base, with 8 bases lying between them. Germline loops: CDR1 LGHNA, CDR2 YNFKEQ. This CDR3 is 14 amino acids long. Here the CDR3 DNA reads TGTGCCAGCAGCCAAGGCGACGGGTCCTACGAGCAGTACTTC. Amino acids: CASSQGDGSYEQYF.

CDR3 in amino acids: CASSWLGGGEETQYF. The DNA for the CDR3 is TGTGCCAGCAGTTGGCTTGGCGGAGGGGAAGAGACCCAGTACTTC. The rearrangement joins TRBV27 to TRBJ2-1; D perhaps matches TRBD2 (6 bases). Judging by the DNA end, TRBJ2-5 fits better; the J call may be wrong. The CDR3 is made up of 15 amino acids. Germline V gene sequence: CDR1 MNHEY, CDR2 SMNVEV (reference sequence).

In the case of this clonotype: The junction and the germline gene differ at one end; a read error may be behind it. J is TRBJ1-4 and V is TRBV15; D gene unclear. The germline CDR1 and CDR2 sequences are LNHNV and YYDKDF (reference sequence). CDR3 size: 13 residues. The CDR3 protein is CATSRATDEKLFF. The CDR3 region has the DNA TGTGCCACTAGCAGAGCGACTGATGAAAAACTGTTTTTT.